These 8 T cell receptor beta chains came from one sample sequenced in a study of human T cells and chemical hapten exposure. Via MiXCR, TCRdb re-called the RACE reads, giving one row per CDR3 protein. The sample holds fewer than 95,000 distinct CDR3 sequences, roughly a tenth seen once. Time point reported: patch test 1, 2 weeks after DPC sensitization. Noted treatment: therapeutic diphenylcyclopropenone sensitization with weekly scalp DPC. The sample was whole blood, taken in connection with sensitization to the hapten diphenylcyclopropenone (DPC). Receptors were obtained from a man in his forties with alopecia areata. Some clones in this sample may be carry-over from other donors' samples.

The V call is TRBV6-2 or TRBV6-3, the J call TRBJ2-7; possible D gene TRBD2, 5 bases. V lost 2 bases and J 3 bases, leaving 20 bases between the germline ends. CDR1 MNHEY and CDR2 SVGEGT come from the germline V gene. The CDR3 length is 17 residues. CDR3 amino acids: CASSYPESAGVYYEQYF. The CDR3 DNA sequence: TGTGCCAGCAGTTACCCGGAGAGCGCCGGGGTTTACTACGAGCAGTACTTC.

A few counts support this clonotype. The rearrangement uses TRBV6-2 or TRBV6-3 and TRBJ2-2; D not resolved. Trimming pared 5 bases from V and 5 bases from J, leaving 3 bases between. The V gene's germline CDR1 is MNHEY and CDR2 SVGEGT. The CDR3 is made up of 11 amino acids. In DNA, the CDR3 is TGTGCCAGCAGTCATACCGGGGAGCTGTTTTTT. Its protein is CASSHTGELFF.

The chain combines TRBV24-1 with TRBJ1-5, with a possible D match to TRBD1 (6 bases). Trimming cost V 7 bases and J 1 base, with 10 bases left between them. Germline values: CDR1 KGHDR, CDR2 SFDVKD. The CDR3 spans 14 residues. CDR3 loop: CATRAQGSNQPQHF. CDR3 bases: TGTGCCACCAGAGCACAGGGAAGCAATCAGCCCCAGCATTTT.

The table lists this clonotype with many counts. The chain links TRBV19 to TRBJ1-1; tentative D call: TRBD1 (5 bases). The CDR3 covers 14 residues. The germline gives CDR1 LNHDA, CDR2 SQIVND (reference sequence). V shed 3 bases and J shed 0 bases, with 8 bases lying between them. The CDR3 loop reads CASSMTALNTEAFF. The CDR3 coding sequence is TGTGCCAGTAGTATGACAGCGTTGAACACTGAAGCTTTCTTT.

This clonotype was detected ten times or more. V is TRBV11-2 and J is TRBJ1-1; D is uncertain. Germline assignment: CDR1 SGHAT and CDR2 FQNNGV. The CDR3 runs to 13 residues. V was clipped by 4 bases and J by 0 bases, with 6 bases between them. The CDR3 nucleotides are TGTGCCAGCAGCTCTTTCTTGAACACTGAAGCTTTCTTT. Protein sequence: CASSSFLNTEAFF.

This clonotype turned up a few times. V is TRBV30 and J is TRBJ2-7; TRBD2 aligns across 7 bases. The length of the CDR3 is 15 residues. Germline lookup yields CDR1 GTSNPN and CDR2 SVGIG (reference sequence). V was clipped by 0 bases and J by 5 bases; unmatched bases: 10. The CDR3 nucleotides read TGTGCCTGGAGTGTACTGGCGGGAGCTGTAGACGAGCAGTACTTC. Translated: CAWSVLAGAVDEQYF.

There are a few counts of this clonotype. The rearrangement joins TRBV24-1 to TRBJ2-7; D is possibly TRBD2 (5 bases). The CDR3 is made up of 11 amino acids. V lost 5 bases to trimming and J lost 7 bases, with 8 bases between them. CDR1 KGHDR and CDR2 SFDVKD come from the germline V gene. CDR3 DNA: TGTGCCACCAGTGGAGGCGGGGAGCAGTACTTC. Protein sequence: CATSGGGEQYF.

This clonotype showed up just a few times. This sequence joins TRBV5-4 and TRBJ2-3; D not resolved. V dropped 4 bases and J dropped 1 base, with 10 bases sitting between them. CDR1 and CDR2 from the germline V gene are SGHNT and YYREEE (reference sequence). The CDR3 has 14 residues. Here the CDR3 DNA reads TGTGCCAGCAGCCCAAATAGGGGCACAGATACGCAGTATTTT. It is translated as CASSPNRGTDTQYF.